This T cell receptor (beta chain) originates from a study of tumour-infiltrating T cells in Burkitt lymphoma. As for the study in general: Repertoire clonality predicted overall and progression-free survival.

This CDR3 contains 14 residues. V dropped 6 bases and J dropped 3; count of bases not matched to a gene: 3. Germline V gene sequence: CDR1 KGHSH, CDR2 LQKENI. Using immunoSEQ multiplex PCR, the repertoire was profiled, and TCRdb retains in-frame clones only, with some absent. The table includes roughly 9,200 clones, roughly 58% detected once. The TCR comes from a human donor with diffuse large B-cell lymphoma. This chain joins TRBV18 and TRBJ1-4, with TRBD1 matching over 8 bases. Specimen: tumor tissue. The CDR3 DNA reads TGTGCCAGCTCGACACAGGGGGCTAATGAAAAACTGTTTTTT. Translated: CASSTQGANEKLFF.